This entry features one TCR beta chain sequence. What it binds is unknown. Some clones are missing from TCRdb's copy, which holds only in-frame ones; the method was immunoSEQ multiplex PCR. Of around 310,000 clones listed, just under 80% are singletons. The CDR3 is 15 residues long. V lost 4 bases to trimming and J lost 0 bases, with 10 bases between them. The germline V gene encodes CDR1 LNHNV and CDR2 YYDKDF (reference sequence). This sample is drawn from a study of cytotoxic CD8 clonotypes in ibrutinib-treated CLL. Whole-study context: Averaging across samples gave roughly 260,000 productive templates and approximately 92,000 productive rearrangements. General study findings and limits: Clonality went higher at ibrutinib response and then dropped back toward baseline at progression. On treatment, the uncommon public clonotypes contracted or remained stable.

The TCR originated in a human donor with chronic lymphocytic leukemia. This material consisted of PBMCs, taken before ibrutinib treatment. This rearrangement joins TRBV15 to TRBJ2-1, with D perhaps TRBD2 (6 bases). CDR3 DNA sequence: TGTGCCACCAGCACCCGGGGGAACTCCTACAATGAGCAGTTCTTC. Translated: CATSTRGNSYNEQFF.